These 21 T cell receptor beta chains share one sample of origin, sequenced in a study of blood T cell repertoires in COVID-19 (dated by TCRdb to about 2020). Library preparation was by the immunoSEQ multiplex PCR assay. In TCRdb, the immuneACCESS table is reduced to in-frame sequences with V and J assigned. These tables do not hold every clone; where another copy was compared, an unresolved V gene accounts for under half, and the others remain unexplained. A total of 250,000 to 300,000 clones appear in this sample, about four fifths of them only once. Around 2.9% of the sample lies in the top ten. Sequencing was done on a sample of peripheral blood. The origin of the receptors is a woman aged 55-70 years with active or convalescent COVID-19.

CDR3: CASRTGVYNSPLHF. The CDR3 DNA is TGTGCCAGCCGAACAGGGGTTTATAATTCACCCCTCCACTTT. The chain is built from TRBV6-5 and TRBJ1-6, with 7 bases that match TRBD1. Germline V gene data show CDR1 as MNHEY and CDR2 as SVGAGI. V lost 8 bases to trimming and J lost 4 bases; unmatched junction nucleotides: 5. The CDR3 is 14 residues long.

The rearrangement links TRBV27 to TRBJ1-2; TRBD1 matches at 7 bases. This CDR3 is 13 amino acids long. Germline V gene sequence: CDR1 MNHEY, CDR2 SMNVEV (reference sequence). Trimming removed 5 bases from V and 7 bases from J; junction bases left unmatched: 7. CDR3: CASSPRTGSGYTF. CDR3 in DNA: TGTGCCAGCAGTCCGAGGACAGGATCTGGCTACACCTTC.

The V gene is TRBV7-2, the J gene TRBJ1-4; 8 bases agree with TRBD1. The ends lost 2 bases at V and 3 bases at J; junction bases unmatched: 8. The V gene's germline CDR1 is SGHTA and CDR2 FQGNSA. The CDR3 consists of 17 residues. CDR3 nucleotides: TGTGCCAGCAGCTTAAGAGGACAGGGCCCCGCTAATGAAAAACTGTTTTTT. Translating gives CASSLRGQGPANEKLFF.

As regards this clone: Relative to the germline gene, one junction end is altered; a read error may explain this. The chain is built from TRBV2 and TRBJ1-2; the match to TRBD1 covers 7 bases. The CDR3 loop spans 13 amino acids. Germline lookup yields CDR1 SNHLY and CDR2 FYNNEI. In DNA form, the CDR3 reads TGTACCAGCAGTGGGACAGCTAACTATGGCTACACCTTC. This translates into CTSSGTANYGYTF.

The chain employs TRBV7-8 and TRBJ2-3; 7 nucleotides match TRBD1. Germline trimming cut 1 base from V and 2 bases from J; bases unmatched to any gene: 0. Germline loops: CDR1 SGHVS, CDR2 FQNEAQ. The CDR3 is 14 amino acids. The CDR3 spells CASSLEGATDTQYF. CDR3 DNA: TGTGCCAGCAGCTTAGAGGGGGCCACAGATACGCAGTATTTT.

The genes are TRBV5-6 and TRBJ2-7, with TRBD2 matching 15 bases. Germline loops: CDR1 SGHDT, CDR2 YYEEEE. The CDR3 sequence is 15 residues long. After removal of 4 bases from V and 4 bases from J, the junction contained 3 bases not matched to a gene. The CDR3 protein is CASSRTSGGAYEQYF. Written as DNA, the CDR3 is TGTGCCAGCAGCCGGACTAGCGGGGGGGCGTACGAGCAGTACTTC.

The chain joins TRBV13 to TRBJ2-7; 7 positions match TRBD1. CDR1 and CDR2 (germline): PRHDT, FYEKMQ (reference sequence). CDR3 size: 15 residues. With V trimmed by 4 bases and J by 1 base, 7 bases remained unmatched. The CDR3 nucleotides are TGTGCCAGCAGCTCTAACCGGGACAGTTCCTACGAGCAGTACTTC. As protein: CASSSNRDSSYEQYF.

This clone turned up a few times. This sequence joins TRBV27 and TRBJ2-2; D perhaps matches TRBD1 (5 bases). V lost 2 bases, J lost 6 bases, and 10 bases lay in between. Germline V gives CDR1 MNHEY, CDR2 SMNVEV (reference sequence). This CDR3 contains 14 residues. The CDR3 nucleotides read TGTGCCAGCAGTTTAACCCTACAGGCCGGGGAGCTGTTTTTT. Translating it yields CASSLTLQAGELFF.

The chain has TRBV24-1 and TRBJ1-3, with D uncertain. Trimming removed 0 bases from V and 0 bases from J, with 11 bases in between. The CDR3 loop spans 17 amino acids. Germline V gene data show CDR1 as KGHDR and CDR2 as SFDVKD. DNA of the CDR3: TGTGCCACCAGTGATTTGCGAGGGCCAGACTCTGGAAACACCATATATTTT. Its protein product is CATSDLRGPDSGNTIYF.

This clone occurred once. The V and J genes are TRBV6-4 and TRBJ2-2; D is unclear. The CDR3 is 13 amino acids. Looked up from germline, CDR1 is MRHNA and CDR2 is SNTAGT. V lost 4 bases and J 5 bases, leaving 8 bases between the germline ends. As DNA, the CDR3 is TGTGCCAGCAGTGGGCCGGGTACCGGGGAGCTGTTTTTT. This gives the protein CASSGPGTGELFF.

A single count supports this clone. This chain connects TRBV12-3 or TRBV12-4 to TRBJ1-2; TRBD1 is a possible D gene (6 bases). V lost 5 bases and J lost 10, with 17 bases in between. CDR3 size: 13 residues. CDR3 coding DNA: TGTGCCAGCAGTGCCGTACAGGGTTCGGACTACACCTTC. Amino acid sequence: CASSAVQGSDYTF.

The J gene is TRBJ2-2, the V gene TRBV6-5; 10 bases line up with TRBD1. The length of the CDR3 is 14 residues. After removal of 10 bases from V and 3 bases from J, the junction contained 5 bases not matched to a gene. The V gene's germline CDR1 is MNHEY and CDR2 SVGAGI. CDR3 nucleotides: TGTGCCACCACCGGGACAGGGGACACCGGGGAGCTGTTTTTT. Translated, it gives CATTGTGDTGELFF.

The CDR3 nucleotides read TGTGCCAGCAGTTACTTCGGGGGAGGAACAGATACGCAGTATTTT. Translating it yields CASSYFGGGTDTQYF. The rearrangement joins TRBV6-5 to TRBJ2-3, with D maybe TRBD2 (6 bases). V lost 1 base and J lost 3, with 11 bases in between. CDR1 is MNHEY and CDR2 is SVGAGI in the germline V gene. This CDR3 comprises 15 residues.

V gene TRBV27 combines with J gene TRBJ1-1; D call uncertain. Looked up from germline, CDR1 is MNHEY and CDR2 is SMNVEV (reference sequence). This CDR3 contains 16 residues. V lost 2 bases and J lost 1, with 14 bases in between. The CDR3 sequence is CASSLGLQYPNTEAFF. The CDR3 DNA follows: TGTGCCAGCAGTTTAGGGCTACAATACCCGAACACTGAAGCTTTCTTT.

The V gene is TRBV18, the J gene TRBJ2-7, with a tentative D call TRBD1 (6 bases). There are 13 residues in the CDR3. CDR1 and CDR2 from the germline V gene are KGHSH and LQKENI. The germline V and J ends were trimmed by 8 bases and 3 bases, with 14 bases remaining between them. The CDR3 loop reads CASHSRDNYEQYF. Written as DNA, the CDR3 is TGTGCCAGCCATTCCCGGGACAACTACGAGCAGTACTTC. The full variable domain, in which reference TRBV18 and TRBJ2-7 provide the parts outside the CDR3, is NAGVMQNPRHLVRRRGQEARLRCSPMKGHSHVYWYRQLPEEGLKFMVYLQKENIIDESGMPKERFSAEFPKEGPSILRIQQVVRGDSAAYFCASHSRDNYEQYFGPGTRLTVT.

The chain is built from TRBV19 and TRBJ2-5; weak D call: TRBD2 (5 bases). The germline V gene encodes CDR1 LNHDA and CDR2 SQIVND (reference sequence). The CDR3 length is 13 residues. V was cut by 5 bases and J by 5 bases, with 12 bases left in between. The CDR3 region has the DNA TGTGCCAGTAGTGGGGTAGCGAAGGAGACCCAGTACTTC. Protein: CASSGVAKETQYF. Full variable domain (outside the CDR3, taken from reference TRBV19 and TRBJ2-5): DGGITQSPKYLFRKEGQNVTLSCEQNLNHDAMYWYRQDPGQGLRLIYYSQIVNDFQKGDIAEGYSVSREKKESFPLTVTSAQKNPTAFYLCASSGVAKETQYFGPGTRLLVL.

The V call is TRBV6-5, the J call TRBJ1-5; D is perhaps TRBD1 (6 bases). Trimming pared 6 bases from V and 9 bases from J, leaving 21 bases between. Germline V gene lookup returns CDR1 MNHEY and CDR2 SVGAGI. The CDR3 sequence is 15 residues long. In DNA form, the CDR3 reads TGTGCCAGCAGAAGGGACAAGGGCAAAACTCTGCCCCAGCATTTT. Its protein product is CASRRDKGKTLPQHF.

CDR3 in amino acids: CASSVSGNSGNTIYF. The CDR3 DNA reads TGTGCCAGCAGCGTTTCCGGGAACTCTGGAAACACCATATATTTT. The gene calls are TRBV9 and TRBJ1-3; D gene ambiguous. Trimming took 2 bases from V and 0 from J, leaving 9 bases between them. CDR3 length equals 15 residues. Per germline, CDR1 SGDLS and CDR2 YYNGEE.

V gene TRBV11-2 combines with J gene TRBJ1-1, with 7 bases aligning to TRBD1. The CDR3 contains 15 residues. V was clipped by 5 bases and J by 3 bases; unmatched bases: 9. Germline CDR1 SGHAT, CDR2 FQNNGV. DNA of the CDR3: TGTGCCAGCAGCCGGAAACCGGGACAGCACACTGAAGCTTTCTTT. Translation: CASSRKPGQHTEAFF.

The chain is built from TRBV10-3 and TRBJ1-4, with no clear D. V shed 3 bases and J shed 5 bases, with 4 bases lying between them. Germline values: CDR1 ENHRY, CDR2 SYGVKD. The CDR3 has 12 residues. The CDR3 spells CAISDRNEKLFF. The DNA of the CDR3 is TGTGCCATCAGTGACAGAAATGAAAAACTGTTTTTT.

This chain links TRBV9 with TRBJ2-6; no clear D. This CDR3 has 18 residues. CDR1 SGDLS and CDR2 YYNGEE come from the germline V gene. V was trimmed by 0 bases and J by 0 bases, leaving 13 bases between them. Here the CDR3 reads CASSVAPERSSGANVLTF. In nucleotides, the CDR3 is TGTGCCAGCAGCGTAGCGCCCGAACGTAGCTCTGGGGCCAACGTCCTGACTTTC.